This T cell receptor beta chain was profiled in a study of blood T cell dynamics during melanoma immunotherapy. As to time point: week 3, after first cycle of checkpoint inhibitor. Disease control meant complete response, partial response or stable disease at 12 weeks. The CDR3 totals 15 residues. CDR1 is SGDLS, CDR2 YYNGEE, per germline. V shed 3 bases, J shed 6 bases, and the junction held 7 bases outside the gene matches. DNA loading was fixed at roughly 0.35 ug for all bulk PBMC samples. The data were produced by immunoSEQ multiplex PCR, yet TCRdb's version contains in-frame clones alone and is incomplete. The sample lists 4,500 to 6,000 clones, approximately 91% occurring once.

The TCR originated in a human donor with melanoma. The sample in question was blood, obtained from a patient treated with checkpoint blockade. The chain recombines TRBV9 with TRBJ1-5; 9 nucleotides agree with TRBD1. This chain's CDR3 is CASSEGQGRGQPQHF. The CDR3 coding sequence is TGTGCCAGCAGCGAGGGACAGGGTAGGGGTCAGCCCCAGCATTTT.